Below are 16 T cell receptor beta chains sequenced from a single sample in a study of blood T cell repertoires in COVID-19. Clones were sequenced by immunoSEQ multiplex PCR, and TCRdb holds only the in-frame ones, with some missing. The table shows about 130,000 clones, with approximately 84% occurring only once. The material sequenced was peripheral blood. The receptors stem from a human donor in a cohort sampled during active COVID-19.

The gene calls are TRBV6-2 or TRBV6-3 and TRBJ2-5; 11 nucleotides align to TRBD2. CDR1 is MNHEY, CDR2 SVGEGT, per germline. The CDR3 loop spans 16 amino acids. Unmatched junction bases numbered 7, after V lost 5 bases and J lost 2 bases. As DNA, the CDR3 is TGTGCCAGCAGTCCCGGACTAGCGGGTCTTCAAGAGACCCAGTACTTC. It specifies CASSPGLAGLQETQYF.

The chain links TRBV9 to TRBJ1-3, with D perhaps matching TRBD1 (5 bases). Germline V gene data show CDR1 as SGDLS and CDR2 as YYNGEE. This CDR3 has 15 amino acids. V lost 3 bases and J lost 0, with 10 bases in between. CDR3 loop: CASSGGLSSGNTIYF. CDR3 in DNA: TGTGCCAGCAGCGGGGGACTGAGCTCTGGAAACACCATATATTTT.

CDR3 amino acids: CASSYVVGQPNTEAFF. The CDR3 DNA follows: TGCGCCAGCAGTTACGTTGTTGGACAGCCAAACACTGAAGCTTTCTTT. This chain joins TRBV5-1 and TRBJ1-1; maybe TRBD1 (6 bases). V dropped 5 bases and J dropped 2 bases, with 19 bases sitting between them. Germline V gene data show CDR1 as SGHRS and CDR2 as YFSETQ. The CDR3 has 16 amino acids.

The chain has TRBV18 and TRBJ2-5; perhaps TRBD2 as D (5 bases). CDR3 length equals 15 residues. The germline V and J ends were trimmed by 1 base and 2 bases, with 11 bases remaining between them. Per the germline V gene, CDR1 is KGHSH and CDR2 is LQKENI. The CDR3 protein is CASSPLAGDQETQYF. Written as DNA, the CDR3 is TGTGCCAGCTCACCACTCGCCGGGGATCAAGAGACCCAGTACTTC.

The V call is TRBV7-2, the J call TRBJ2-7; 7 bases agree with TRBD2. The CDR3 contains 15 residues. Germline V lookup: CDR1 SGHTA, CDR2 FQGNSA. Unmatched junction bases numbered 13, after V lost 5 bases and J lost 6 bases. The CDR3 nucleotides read TGTGCCAGCAGCCCCCGACTAGCCCGGGCCCGCGAGCAGTACTTC. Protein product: CASSPRLARAREQYF.

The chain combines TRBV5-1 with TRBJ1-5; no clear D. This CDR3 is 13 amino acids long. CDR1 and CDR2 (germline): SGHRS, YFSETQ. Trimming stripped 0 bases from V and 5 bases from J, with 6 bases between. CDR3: CASSLDSYQPQHF. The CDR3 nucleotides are TGCGCCAGCAGCTTGGACAGCTATCAGCCCCAGCATTTT.

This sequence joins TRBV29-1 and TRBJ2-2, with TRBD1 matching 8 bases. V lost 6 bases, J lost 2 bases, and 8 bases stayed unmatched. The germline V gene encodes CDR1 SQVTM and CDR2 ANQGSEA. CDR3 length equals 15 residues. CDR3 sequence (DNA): TGCAGCGTCGCAACCGGGACAGGTAACACCGGGGAGCTGTTTTTT. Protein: CSVATGTGNTGELFF.

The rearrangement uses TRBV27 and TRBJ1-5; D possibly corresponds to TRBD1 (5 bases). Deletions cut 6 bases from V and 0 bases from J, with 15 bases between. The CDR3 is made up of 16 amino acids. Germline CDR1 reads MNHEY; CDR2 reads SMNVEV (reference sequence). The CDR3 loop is CASRSGPIHSNQPQHF. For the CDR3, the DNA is TGTGCCAGCAGATCAGGGCCGATTCATAGCAATCAGCCCCAGCATTTT.

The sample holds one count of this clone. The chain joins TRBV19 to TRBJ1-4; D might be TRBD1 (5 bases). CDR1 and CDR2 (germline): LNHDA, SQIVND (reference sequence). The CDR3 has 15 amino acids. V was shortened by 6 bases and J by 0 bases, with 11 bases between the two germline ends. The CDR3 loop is CASRPQGSTNEKLFF. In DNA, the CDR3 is TGTGCCAGTAGACCGCAGGGTTCAACTAATGAAAAACTGTTTTTT.

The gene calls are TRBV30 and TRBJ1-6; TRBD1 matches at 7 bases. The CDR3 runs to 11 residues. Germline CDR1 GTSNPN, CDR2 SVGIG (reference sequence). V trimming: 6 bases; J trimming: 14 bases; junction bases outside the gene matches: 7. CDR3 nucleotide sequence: TGTGCCTGTCAGGGGGAATTGACCCTCCACTTT. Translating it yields CACQGELTLHF.

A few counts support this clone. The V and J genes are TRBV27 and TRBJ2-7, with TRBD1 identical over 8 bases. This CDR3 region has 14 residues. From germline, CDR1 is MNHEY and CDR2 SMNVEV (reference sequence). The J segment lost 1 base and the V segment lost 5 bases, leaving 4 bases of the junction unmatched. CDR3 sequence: CASSTRGPSYEQYF. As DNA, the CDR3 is TGTGCCAGCAGTACCAGGGGGCCTTCCTACGAGCAGTACTTC.

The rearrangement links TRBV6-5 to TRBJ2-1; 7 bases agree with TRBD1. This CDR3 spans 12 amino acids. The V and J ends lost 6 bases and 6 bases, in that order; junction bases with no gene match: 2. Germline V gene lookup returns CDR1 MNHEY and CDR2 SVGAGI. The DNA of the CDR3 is TGTGCCAGCAGAAGACAGGGCAATGAGCAGTTCTTC. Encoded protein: CASRRQGNEQFF.

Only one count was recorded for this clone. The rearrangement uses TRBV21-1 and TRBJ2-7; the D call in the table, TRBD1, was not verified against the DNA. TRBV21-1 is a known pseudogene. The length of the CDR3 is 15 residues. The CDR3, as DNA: TGTGCCAGCAGCAAAGAGGGCCAGGGGATCTACGAGCAGTACTTC. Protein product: CASSKEGQGIYEQYF.

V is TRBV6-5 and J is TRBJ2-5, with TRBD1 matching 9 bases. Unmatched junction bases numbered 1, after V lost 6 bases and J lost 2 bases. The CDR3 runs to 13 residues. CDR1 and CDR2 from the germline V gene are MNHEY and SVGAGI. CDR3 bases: TGTGCCAGCAGCGGACAGGGGCAAGAGACCCAGTACTTC. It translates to CASSGQGQETQYF.

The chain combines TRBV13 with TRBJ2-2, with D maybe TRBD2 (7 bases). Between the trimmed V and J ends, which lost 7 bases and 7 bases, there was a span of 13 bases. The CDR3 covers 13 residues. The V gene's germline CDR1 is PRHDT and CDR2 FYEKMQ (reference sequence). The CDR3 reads CASTNGGHGELFF. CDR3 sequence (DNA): TGTGCCAGCACCAACGGGGGGCACGGGGAGCTGTTTTTT.

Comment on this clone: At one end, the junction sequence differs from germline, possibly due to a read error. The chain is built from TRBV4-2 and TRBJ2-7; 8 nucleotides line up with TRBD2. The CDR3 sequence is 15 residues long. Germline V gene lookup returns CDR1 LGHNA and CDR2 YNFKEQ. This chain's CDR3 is CAGSQGPGGPYEQYF. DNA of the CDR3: TGTGCCGGCAGCCAAGGGCCGGGGGGGCCCTACGAGCAGTACTTC.